The 14 T cell receptor beta chains below come from one sample, sequenced in a study of T cell clonality in common variable immunodeficiency. Study observations and caveats: Fewer deletions and N-nucleotide insertions were reportedly seen in common variable immunodeficiency TCR beta sequences.

Sequenced by immunoSEQ multiplex PCR; TCRdb stores in-frame clones only, minus some. The sample holds about 16,000 clones, and no clone turns up only once. Their antigens are not known. Input material: peripheral blood mononuclear cells. The receptors were sampled from a human donor with common variable immunodeficiency.

About this clone: The CDR3 is cut off 3 residues early in the read; its end comes from the germline J gene. The V gene is TRBV7-2, the J gene TRBJ2-7, with D possibly TRBD1 on 6 matching bases. The CDR3 extends over 14 amino acids. Trimming took off 6 bases at V and 2 bases at J, with 14 bases between the two ends. The germline V gene encodes CDR1 SGHTA and CDR2 FQGNSA. CDR3 sequence reads: CASSSSGAAYEQYF. Partial CDR3 DNA: TGTGCCAGCAGTTCATCAGGGGCAGCCTACGAG.

Note on this clone: The DNA ends 3 residues before the CDR3 does, and the rest of the CDR3 is filled in from the germline J gene. The rearrangement links TRBV19 to TRBJ1-5; D not resolved. Germline V CDR1 and CDR2: LNHDA, SQIVND (reference sequence). V was clipped by 1 base and J by 7 bases, with 11 bases between them. The CDR3 has 14 amino acids. The CDR3 bases that were read are TGTGCCAGTAGTATAGGTCCACCAGAGCAGCCC. Amino acid sequence: CASSIGPPEQP. The full CDR3 protein is CASSIGPPEQPQHF.

A remark on this clone: The read finishes 3 residues shy of the CDR3 end, and the germline J gene is used to complete it. The V call is TRBV13, the J call TRBJ1-6; no definite D call. Trimming left V 2 bases short and J 10 bases short, with 6 bases between. The CDR3 extends over 12 amino acids. Germline V gene data show CDR1 as PRHDT and CDR2 as FYEKMQ (reference sequence). This chain's CDR3 is CASSLLRSPLHF. The part of the CDR3 DNA that was read is TGTGCCAGCAGCTTATTACGGTCACCC.

There are many counts of this clone. The sequenced fragment ends 3 residues before the CDR3 boundary, so the rest is inferred from the germline J gene. The J gene is TRBJ1-5, the V gene TRBV19, with 9 positions matching TRBD1. V lost 5 bases to trimming and J lost 5 bases; unmatched junction nucleotides: 4. Germline CDR1 and CDR2: LNHDA and SQIVND (reference sequence). The CDR3 covers 14 residues. CDR3 DNA (partial): TGTGCCAGTAGTCTCCGGACAGGGGATCAGCCC. Encoded protein: CASSLRTGDQP. The full CDR3 reads CASSLRTGDQPQHF.

This clone appeared a few times. The CDR3 extends 3 residues past the end of the read, so its final part is completed from the germline J gene. This sequence joins TRBV18 and TRBJ1-5; possible D gene TRBD1, 5 bases. The length of the CDR3 is 13 residues. V lost 6 bases and J 4 bases, leaving 10 bases between the germline ends. Germline CDR1 is KGHSH and CDR2 is LQKENI. Incomplete CDR3 DNA: TGTGCCAGCTCTGACAGCCGTAATCAGCCC. It is translated as CASSDSRNQP. The complete CDR3 sequence is CASSDSRNQPQHF.

This clone is medium-sized within its sample. The read finishes 3 residues shy of the CDR3 end, and the germline J gene is used to complete it. The genes are TRBV20-1 and TRBJ2-5, with D possibly TRBD2 on 6 matching bases. V shed 5 bases and J shed 4 bases, with 17 bases lying between them. Germline-derived CDR1 and CDR2 are DFQATT and SNEGSKA (reference sequence). This CDR3 region has 14 residues. The CDR3 bases that were read are TGCAGTGCTGCGGACTACCTGGGTGGAGAGACC. Protein sequence: CSAADYLGGET. The whole CDR3 sequence is CSAADYLGGETQYF.

This clone has only a few counts. The read ends 3 residues before the CDR3 terminus; that terminus is restored from the germline J gene. V is TRBV2 and J is TRBJ2-2, with a possible D match to TRBD2 (6 bases). V lost 5 bases, J lost 6 bases, and 10 bases lay in between. The germline V gene has CDR1 SNHLY and CDR2 FYNNEI. This CDR3 contains 13 residues. This CDR3 reads CASSMTRPGELFF. The sequenced part of the CDR3 DNA is TGTGCCAGCAGTATGACTAGACCCGGGGAG.

Details on this clone: The read finishes 3 residues shy of the CDR3 end, and the germline J gene is used to complete it. This chain connects TRBV29-1 to TRBJ1-3; D gene uncertain. The CDR3 runs 12 residues. V was shortened by 5 bases and J by 0 bases, with 5 bases between the two germline ends. CDR1 SQVTM and CDR2 ANQGSEA come from the germline V gene. The CDR3 DNA, read in part, is TGCAGCGTTTACGGCTCTGGAAACACC. This encodes CSVYGSGNT. The whole CDR3 is CSVYGSGNTIYF.

Of note for this clone: The sample carries other DNA sequences with the same CDR3. The CDR3 is CASSLRGSGNTIYF. The CDR3 bases that were read are TGTGCCAGCAGCTTAAGAGGCTCTGGAAACACC. This chain links TRBV7-9 with TRBJ1-3, with unresolved D. The read comes to an end 3 residues before the CDR3 does, leaving the germline J gene to fill in the end. V lost 2 bases and J lost 0, with 5 bases in between. The CDR3 extends over 14 amino acids. Germline CDR1 SEHNR, CDR2 FQNEAQ (reference sequence).

This clone was counted at least ten times. The read is 3 residues too short to cover the CDR3 end, so that end is filled in from the germline J gene. The gene calls are TRBV7-3 and TRBJ2-7; a possible D gene is TRBD1 (5 bases). CDR1 and CDR2 from the germline V gene are SGHTA and FQGTGA. Trimming took off 1 base at V and 5 bases at J, with 12 bases between the two ends. CDR3 length: 14 residues. The chain's CDR3 is CASSLSQGDDEQYF. The covered CDR3 bases are TGTGCCAGCAGCTTAAGTCAGGGCGATGACGAG.

This clone was detected a few times. The read ends 3 residues early relative to the CDR3; the germline J gene fills the gap. V is TRBV23-1 and J is TRBJ1-3, with 10 bases lining up with TRBD1. TRBV23-1 is noted as an ORF with a role that remains uncertain. V lost 5 bases to trimming and J lost 7 bases; unmatched junction nucleotides: 8. The CDR3 has 15 amino acids. CDR3 DNA, as far as it was read: TGCGCCAGCAGTGCCGGGACAGGGGTCTGGAACACC. It yields the protein CASSAGTGVWNT. The entire CDR3 protein is CASSAGTGVWNTIYF.

This clone appeared many times. With the read ending 3 residues before the CDR3 end, the germline J gene is used to fill in that end. The gene calls are TRBV20-1 and TRBJ1-2; 8 positions agree with TRBD1. The CDR3 sequence is 14 residues long. Germline CDR1 is DFQATT and CDR2 is SNEGSKA (reference sequence). The covered CDR3 bases are TGCAGTGCTCCCCGCCCCACAGGGGGAGGCGGC. Translation: CSAPRPTGGGG. The CDR3 in its entirety is CSAPRPTGGGGYTF.

In its sample, this clone was seen a few times. The read stops 3 residues short of the end of the CDR3; the missing end is completed from the germline J gene. This chain joins TRBV19 and TRBJ1-6; unclear D gene. V dropped 3 bases and J dropped 0 bases, with 3 bases sitting between them. This CDR3 has 14 residues. The germline CDR1 and CDR2 sequences are LNHDA and SQIVND (reference sequence). The CDR3: CASSISSYNSPLHF. Incomplete CDR3 DNA: TGTGCCAGTAGTATCAGCTCCTATAATTCACCC.

About this clone itself: The DNA ends 3 residues before the CDR3 does, and the rest of the CDR3 is filled in from the germline J gene. The rearrangement uses TRBV6-2 or TRBV6-3 and TRBJ1-5; TRBD1 matches at 9 bases. V was clipped by 5 bases and J by 3 bases; unmatched bases: 8. The CDR3 is 16 residues long. Germline CDR1 reads MNHEY; CDR2 reads SVGEGT. The part of the CDR3 DNA that was read is TGTGCCAGCAGTCCGAGACAGGGGGTTTCCAATCAGCCC. It is translated as CASSPRQGVSNQP. The entire CDR3 sequence reads CASSPRQGVSNQPQHF.